This T cell receptor beta chain was captured by sequencing in a study of blood T cell repertoires in COVID-19. Study-level information: Samples taken during acute and convalescent COVID-19 were collected in the United States, Italy and Spain. T cells, B-cell-depleted T cells, or PBMCs provided the cDNA or gDNA that served as material.

Germline loops: CDR1 MNHEY, CDR2 SVGEGT. The CDR3 is 17 residues long. The ends lost 2 bases at V and 2 bases at J; junction bases unmatched: 10. In the study's own analysis: Reference gene primer amplification gave nucleated cell count estimates. Some clones are missing from TCRdb's copy, which holds only in-frame ones; the method was immunoSEQ multiplex PCR. V and J calls and clone size are as listed in that table; D and trimming were resolved from the DNA. The table shows approximately 90,000 clones, with roughly 78% occurring only once. This chain links TRBV6-2 or TRBV6-3 with TRBJ2-3; the match to TRBD1 covers 7 bases. This TCR came from an elderly woman with acute or convalescent COVID-19. Sequenced input: peripheral blood. CDR3 sequence (DNA): TGTGCCAGCAGTTACGTCCAGGGGGAGTCTAACACAGATACGCAGTATTTT. Its protein product is CASSYVQGESNTDTQYF.